The 32 T cell receptor beta chains below all came from one sample that was sequenced in a study of identical twins. TCRdb redid the calling of the 5' RACE reads with MiXCR, one entry per CDR3 protein. This sample yields roughly 750,000 distinct CDR3 sequences, of which about 20% are seen a single time; over 4% belongs to the top ten. These records were also assigned to another study, of T cells expressing NK-cell markers.

The sample was PBMCs. These receptors originate from a young woman in good health.

The V call is TRBV4-1, the J call TRBJ2-1; no firm D call. This CDR3 is built from 13 residues. Germline CDR1 MGHRA, CDR2 YSYEKL. Deletions cut 4 bases from V and 4 bases from J, with 8 bases between. The CDR3 bases are TGCGCCAGCAGCCTTTTCCCGTACAATGAGCAGTTCTTC. It specifies CASSLFPYNEQFF.

The J gene is TRBJ1-6, the V gene TRBV15; a possible D gene is TRBD1 (6 bases). The ends were cut back, 5 bases at V and 7 bases at J, with 12 bases in the middle. The CDR3 sequence is 14 residues long. Germline values: CDR1 LNHNV, CDR2 YYDKDF (reference sequence). CDR3 protein: CATSAQGWNSPLHF. CDR3 DNA: TGTGCCACCAGCGCACAGGGTTGGAATTCACCCCTCCACTTT.

The rearrangement uses TRBV5-1 and TRBJ2-7; no reliable D call. Trimming pared 1 base from V and 2 bases from J, leaving 13 bases between. Germline V CDR1 and CDR2: SGHRS, YFSETQ. This CDR3 has 15 amino acids. DNA of the CDR3: TGCGCCAGCAGCTTGACCGGGTTCAACCCCTACGAGCAGTACTTC. It codes for CASSLTGFNPYEQYF.

This clonotype was detected only a few times. The rearrangement links TRBV6-6 to TRBJ1-2, with D possibly matching TRBD1 (5 bases). This CDR3 has 12 amino acids. V dropped 2 bases and J dropped 8 bases, with 9 bases sitting between them. Germline CDR1 reads MNHNY; CDR2 reads SVGAGI (reference sequence). The DNA for the CDR3 is TGTGCCAGCAGTTACGGCAGGGAAGGCTACACCTTC. Amino acids: CASSYGREGYTF.

V gene TRBV20-1 combines with J gene TRBJ2-7, with unresolved D. The CDR3 sequence is 15 residues long. Germline V gene sequence: CDR1 DFQATT, CDR2 SNEGSKA (reference sequence). V was trimmed by 6 bases and J by 0 bases, leaving 18 bases between them. CDR3 coding DNA: TGCAGTGCCACCGATAGAGGCGGCGTCTCCTACGAGCAGTACTTC. Its translation is CSATDRGGVSYEQYF.

In its sample, this clonotype was seen many times. The V and J genes are TRBV15 and TRBJ2-2; 8 positions agree with TRBD1. The ends lost 5 bases at V and 2 bases at J; junction bases unmatched: 4. Germline CDR1 is LNHNV and CDR2 is YYDKDF (reference sequence). The CDR3 is made up of 15 amino acids. The CDR3 nucleotides read TGTGCCACCAGCCGGGGGACAGGAAACACCGGGGAGCTGTTTTTT. It specifies CATSRGTGNTGELFF.

This sequence joins TRBV10-3 and TRBJ2-1; 13 bases line up with TRBD2. CDR3 length: 16 residues. The junction had 9 bases not matched to a gene; V was cut back by 6 bases and J by 7 bases. The germline V gene has CDR1 ENHRY and CDR2 SYGVKD. In DNA form, the CDR3 reads TGTGCCATCAGATCACCTGGGACTAGCGGGATAAATGAGCAGTTCTTC. It yields the protein CAIRSPGTSGINEQFF.

Only a few counts were recorded for this clonotype. The chain links TRBV12-3 or TRBV12-4 to TRBJ2-7; D is ambiguous. The CDR3 spans 11 residues. The germline V and J ends were trimmed by 7 bases and 6 bases, with 10 bases remaining between them. The CDR3 reads CASKQRGEQYF. The CDR3 bases are TGTGCCAGCAAGCAGCGTGGCGAGCAGTACTTC.

This clonotype was counted between two and nine times. The V call is TRBV20-1, the J call TRBJ2-3; a possible D gene is TRBD2 (5 bases). Germline V gene sequence: CDR1 DFQATT, CDR2 SNEGSKA (reference sequence). CDR3 length equals 14 residues. V lost 1 base and J lost 1, with 9 bases in between. CDR3 coding DNA: TGCAGTGCTAGAGTCCCCGGGGGCACAGATACGCAGTATTTT. It encodes CSARVPGGTDTQYF.

The rearrangement joins TRBV12-1 to TRBJ1-2. TRBV12-1 is described as a pseudogene. The length of the CDR3 is 13 residues. The CDR3 DNA sequence: TGTGCCAGGGGCCCTGTGACCCTCTGTGGCTACACCTTC. Translating gives CARGPVTLCGYTF.

The chain uses TRBV7-2 and TRBJ2-7; no firm D call. V gave up 3 bases and J gave up 2 bases, with 8 bases separating them. CDR1 and CDR2 from the germline V gene are SGHTA and FQGNSA. The CDR3 consists of 13 residues. CDR3 bases: TGTGCCAGCAGCTTCTGGGGTACCTACGAGCAGTACTTC. This translates into CASSFWGTYEQYF.

This clonotype was detected many times. V usage is TRBV20-1 and J usage is TRBJ2-3, with 13 nucleotides matching TRBD2. Per the germline V gene, CDR1 is DFQATT and CDR2 is SNEGSKA (reference sequence). This CDR3 has 15 residues. V lost 4 bases to trimming and J lost 2 bases; unmatched junction nucleotides: 3. The CDR3, as DNA: TGCAGTGCTACCGGGACTAGCGGGATCACAGATACGCAGTATTTT. Translation: CSATGTSGITDTQYF.

This clonotype has a handful of counts. J is TRBJ2-7 and V is TRBV20-1; D unresolved. Germline values: CDR1 DFQATT, CDR2 SNEGSKA (reference sequence). V was trimmed by 3 bases and J by 7 bases, leaving 10 bases between them. The CDR3 totals 11 residues. In nucleotides, the CDR3 is TGCAGTGCTAGTAGGATCGCGGAGCAGTACTTC. Protein sequence: CSASRIAEQYF.

This clonotype came up a few times. V gene TRBV3-1 combines with J gene TRBJ2-1; TRBD2 aligns across 7 bases. The V and J ends lost 0 bases and 7 bases, in that order; junction bases with no gene match: 6. The CDR3 consists of 15 residues. From germline, CDR1 is LGHDT and CDR2 YNNKEL (reference sequence). The DNA for the CDR3 is TGTGCCAGCAGCCAAGATGGGGACTATTCTAATGAGCAGTTCTTC. As protein: CASSQDGDYSNEQFF.

V is TRBV13 and J is TRBJ2-1, with D maybe TRBD2 (6 bases). Germline values: CDR1 PRHDT, CDR2 FYEKMQ (reference sequence). The CDR3 loop spans 16 amino acids. Trimming shortened V by 7 bases and J by 8 bases, and 24 bases separated the two germline ends. CDR3 coding DNA: TGTGCCAGCATCAGCCTTGGCGGGGTTTTAAGCGATGAGCAGTTCTTC. Protein sequence: CASISLGGVLSDEQFF. Filled out from reference TRBV13 and TRBJ2-1, the complete variable domain reads AAGVIQSPRHLIKEKRETATLKCYPIPRHDTVYWYQQGPGQDPQFLISFYEKMQSDKGSIPDRFSAQQFSDYHSELNMSSLELGDSALYFCASISLGGVLSDEQFFGPGTRLTVL.

V usage is TRBV10-3 and J usage is TRBJ1-1; 7 bases fit TRBD1. The CDR3 contains 17 residues. Germline V gives CDR1 ENHRY, CDR2 SYGVKD. The V and J ends lost 7 bases and 0 bases, in that order; junction bases with no gene match: 14. DNA of the CDR3: TGTGCCATCAAAGGTCAAGGGACAGAGATTATGAACACTGAAGCTTTCTTT. This translates into CAIKGQGTEIMNTEAFF.

This CDR3 reads CASSPSARGGGTDTQYF. The CDR3 DNA reads TGTGCCAGCAGCCCCTCGGCCCGGGGGGGCGGGACAGATACGCAGTATTTT. V and J are TRBV7-8 and TRBJ2-3, with TRBD2 identical over 8 bases. The germline V gene encodes CDR1 SGHVS and CDR2 FQNEAQ. The CDR3 contains 17 residues. Germline trimming cut 5 bases from V and 3 bases from J; bases unmatched to any gene: 13. Together with reference TRBV7-8 and TRBJ2-3, the CDR3 gives the full variable domain: GAGVSQSPRYKVAKRGQDVALRCDPISGHVSLFWYQQALGQGPEFLTYFQNEAQLDKSGLPSDRFFAERPEGSVSTLKIQRTQQEDSAVYLCASSPSARGGGTDTQYFGPGTRLTVL.

This clonotype was counted a few times. The rearrangement uses TRBV19 and TRBJ2-1, with 10 nucleotides matching TRBD2. The CDR3 has 17 residues. Germline CDR1 reads LNHDA; CDR2 reads SQIVND (reference sequence). With 5 bases clipped from V and 1 base from J, the junction kept 8 bases outside the gene matches. The DNA for the CDR3 is TGTGCCAGTAGTCCCGGGGCGGGACTAGCGTCCTACAATGAGCAGTTCTTC. Translating it yields CASSPGAGLASYNEQFF. Together with reference TRBV19 and TRBJ2-1, the CDR3 gives the full variable domain: DGGITQSPKYLFRKEGQNVTLSCEQNLNHDAMYWYRQDPGQGLRLIYYSQIVNDFQKGDIAEGYSVSREKKESFPLTVTSAQKNPTAFYLCASSPGAGLASYNEQFFGPGTRLTVL.

The chain joins TRBV4-2 to TRBJ2-7, with TRBD2 identical over 12 bases. The germline gives CDR1 LGHNA, CDR2 YNFKEQ. There are 18 residues in the CDR3. Trimming at V came to 4 bases and at J to 0 bases, leaving 10 bases not matched to a gene. In DNA form, the CDR3 reads TGTGCCAGCAGCCCGCGGACTAGCGGGACTACTCCCTCCTACGAGCAGTACTTC. Amino acid sequence: CASSPRTSGTTPSYEQYF.

This clonotype turned up a few times. CDR3 residues: CASSGGKVTEAFF. Here the CDR3 DNA reads TGCGCCAGCAGTGGAGGGAAGGTCACTGAAGCTTTCTTT. This chain connects TRBV10-2 to TRBJ1-1; D gene unclear. The V end was cut by 4 bases, the J end by 4 bases, with 10 bases between. This CDR3 contains 13 residues. Germline loops: CDR1 WSHSY, CDR2 SAAADI.

The chain carries TRBV12-3 or TRBV12-4 and TRBJ2-2, with D possibly being TRBD1 (5 bases). The CDR3 is 13 residues long. The germline V and J ends were trimmed by 3 bases and 6 bases, with 8 bases remaining between them. The CDR3 region has the DNA TGTGCCAGCAGTTTGACAGAGCCCGGGGAGCTGTTTTTT. This gives the protein CASSLTEPGELFF.

This clonotype has more than one count but fewer than ten. The rearrangement uses TRBV10-1 and TRBJ2-5; the D gene is possibly TRBD1 (6 bases). The CDR3 length is 15 residues. Germline values: CDR1 WNHNN, CDR2 SYGVQD (reference sequence). Trimming cost V 0 bases and J 2 bases, with 10 bases left between them. For the CDR3, the DNA is TGCGCCAGCAGTGAGTCGATACAGGGTCAAGAGACCCAGTACTTC. This gives the protein CASSESIQGQETQYF.

This clonotype has a handful of counts. This sequence joins TRBV9 and TRBJ2-2, with D possibly being TRBD2 (6 bases). Germline CDR1 SGDLS, CDR2 YYNGEE. This CDR3 has 13 residues. Trimming cost V 3 bases and J 7 bases, with 10 bases left between them. In DNA, the CDR3 is TGTGCCAGCAGCGCGGGACTCCACGGGGAGCTGTTTTTT. It translates to CASSAGLHGELFF.

The chain employs TRBV20-1 and TRBJ1-2; D ambiguous. The CDR3 has 12 residues. Germline V lookup: CDR1 DFQATT, CDR2 SNEGSKA (reference sequence). The V end was cut by 3 bases, the J end by 2 bases, with 7 bases between. This CDR3 reads CSASLVNYGYTF. In DNA form, the CDR3 reads TGCAGTGCTAGCTTGGTCAACTATGGCTACACCTTC.

The chain combines TRBV20-1 with TRBJ2-3, with D tentatively TRBD2 (7 bases). The germline gives CDR1 DFQATT, CDR2 SNEGSKA (reference sequence). Between the trimmed V and J ends, which lost 4 bases and 6 bases, there was a span of 17 bases. The CDR3 sequence is 14 residues long. DNA for the CDR3: TGCAGTGCTAAGGAAGGGGGGGGGAGGGATACGCAGTATTTT. It specifies CSAKEGGGRDTQYF.

A few counts support this clonotype. The chain combines TRBV5-1 with TRBJ1-3; D not resolved. CDR3 length equals 14 residues. In germline, CDR1 is SGHRS, CDR2 YFSETQ. With 0 bases removed from V and 3 bases from J, the gap between germline ends came to 7 bases. The CDR3 here is CASSLEADGNTIYF. The CDR3 DNA sequence: TGCGCCAGCAGCTTGGAGGCGGATGGAAACACCATATATTTT.

There are many counts of this clonotype. V usage is TRBV12-3 or TRBV12-4 and J usage is TRBJ1-4, with D possibly matching TRBD1 (6 bases). The CDR3 has 14 residues. V was cut by 3 bases and J by 8 bases, with 13 bases left in between. This chain's CDR3 is CASSLSGADEKLFF. The CDR3 nucleotides read TGTGCCAGCAGTTTGTCGGGGGCCGACGAAAAACTGTTTTTT.

This clonotype was seen a handful of times. This chain connects TRBV5-1 to TRBJ2-1; a weak D match, TRBD1 (5 bases). Germline CDR1 reads SGHRS; CDR2 reads YFSETQ. V shed 4 bases and J shed 1 base, with 15 bases lying between them. The CDR3 covers 16 residues. The CDR3 DNA sequence: TGCGCCAGCAGCGTGGACAACGGAAGGTCCTACAATGAGCAGTTCTTC. Translated, it gives CASSVDNGRSYNEQFF. The full variable domain, with the rest looked up from reference TRBV5-1 and TRBJ2-1, is KAGVTQTPRYLIKTRGQQVTLSCSPISGHRSVSWYQQTPGQGLQFLFEYFSETQRNKGNFPGRFSGRQFSNSRSEMNVSTLELGDSALYLCASSVDNGRSYNEQFFGPGTRLTVL.

The chain couples TRBV11-2 to TRBJ1-1; a weak D match, TRBD1 (5 bases). The CDR3 sequence is 17 residues long. Germline assignment: CDR1 SGHAT and CDR2 FQNNGV. V lost 1 base, J lost 4 bases, and 19 bases lay in between. The CDR3 coding sequence is TGTGCCAGCAGCTTAGCCCGGGGACGGGCTTGGGGCACTGAAGCTTTCTTT. It specifies CASSLARGRAWGTEAFF.

This clonotype was picked up a small number of times. The CDR3 sequence: CASSSNYIANEQFF. The CDR3 bases are TGTGCCAGCAGCTCGAACTACATCGCCAATGAGCAGTTCTTC. The chain joins TRBV11-2 to TRBJ2-1, with unresolved D. The CDR3 consists of 14 residues. Trimming took 4 bases from V and 6 from J, leaving 13 bases between them. Germline CDR1 and CDR2: SGHAT and FQNNGV.

The chain couples TRBV15 to TRBJ2-3; D gene uncertain. This CDR3 is 15 amino acids long. V was clipped by 0 bases and J by 1 base, with 8 bases between them. Germline CDR1 is LNHNV and CDR2 is YYDKDF (reference sequence). Here the CDR3 DNA reads TGTGCCACCAGCAGAGATCGATGGGGCACAGATACGCAGTATTTT. Translating gives CATSRDRWGTDTQYF. Using reference TRBV15 and TRBJ2-3 for the parts outside the CDR3, the full variable domain is DAMVIQNPRYQVTQFGKPVTLSCSQTLNHNVMYWYQQKSSQAPKLLFHYYDKDFNNEADTPDNFQSRRPNTSFCFLDIRSPGLGDTAMYLCATSRDRWGTDTQYFGPGTRLTVL.

This chain uses TRBV9 with TRBJ2-5, with D maybe TRBD2 (6 bases). Germline CDR1 is SGDLS and CDR2 is YYNGEE. Trimming stripped 0 bases from V and 5 bases from J, with 11 bases between. This CDR3 contains 14 residues. The chain's CDR3 is CASSVGFGGETQYF. Here the CDR3 DNA reads TGTGCCAGCAGCGTAGGGTTTGGGGGGGAGACCCAGTACTTC.